A single sample gave rise to the 11 T cell receptor beta chains below, sequenced in a study of blood T cell repertoires in COVID-19 (dated by TCRdb to the early 2020s). The library was obtained by the immunoSEQ multiplex PCR assay. TCRdb's version of the immuneACCESS table is confined to in-frame rearrangements and falls short of the full clone set. An unresolved V gene accounts for under half of the shortfall where checked; the remainder is of unknown origin. This sample is represented by some 240,000 clones; roughly 75% of them were singletons. The ten largest clones represent around 7.3% of the sample. Sequenced material: peripheral blood. The receptors come from a woman in her 70s with acute or convalescent COVID-19.

V usage is TRBV6-5 and J usage is TRBJ1-1, with D possibly TRBD1 on 6 matching bases. The germline CDR1 and CDR2 sequences are MNHEY and SVGAGI. The CDR3 totals 14 residues. Trimming stripped 5 bases from V and 0 bases from J, with 10 bases between. The CDR3 is CASSTGQMNTEAFF. CDR3 bases: TGTGCCAGCAGTACAGGACAGATGAACACTGAAGCTTTCTTT.

The rearrangement links TRBV5-8 to TRBJ1-1, with a weak D call TRBD1 (5 bases). The germline V gene encodes CDR1 SGHTS and CDR2 YDEGEE. The CDR3 runs 13 residues. V lost 4 bases and J lost 1, with 8 bases in between. CDR3 DNA sequence: TGTGCCAGCAGCAGAACAGGGAACACTGAAGCTTTCTTT. This codes for CASSRTGNTEAFF.

This clone was seen a handful of times. This chain connects TRBV9 to TRBJ2-7, with 7 bases matching TRBD2. V was clipped by 5 bases and J by 6 bases; unmatched bases: 14. The CDR3 totals 15 residues. Germline CDR1 reads SGDLS; CDR2 reads YYNGEE. Written as DNA, the CDR3 is TGTGCCAGCAGGGACCTCGGGGGGACCCACGGCGAGCAGTACTTC. This gives the protein CASRDLGGTHGEQYF. Using reference TRBV9 and TRBJ2-7 for the parts outside the CDR3, the full variable domain is DSGVTQTPKHLITATGQRVTLRCSPRSGDLSVYWYQQSLDQGLQFLIQYYNGEERAKGNILERFSAQQFPDLHSELNLSSLELGDSALYFCASRDLGGTHGEQYFGPGTRLTVT.

CDR3: CASTHLRGQGTDTQYF. The CDR3 nucleotides read TGTGCCAGCACCCACCTGCGGGGACAGGGCACAGATACGCAGTATTTT. The chain employs TRBV21-1 and TRBJ2-3; the table names TRBD1, a call not compared with the DNA. TRBV21-1 is a recognized pseudogene. This CDR3 spans 16 amino acids.

This clone was recorded a few times. The chain has TRBV5-6 and TRBJ1-6; TRBD1 aligns across 10 bases. V trimming: 1 base; J trimming: 3 bases; junction bases outside the gene matches: 4. The germline CDR1 and CDR2 sequences are SGHDT and YYEEEE. This CDR3 spans 17 amino acids. The CDR3 sequence: CASSLIGQGVYNSPLHF. The CDR3 DNA is TGTGCCAGCAGCTTGATCGGACAGGGGGTCTATAATTCACCCCTCCACTTT.

This clone was counted once. The chain uses TRBV3-1 (or the pseudogene TRBV3-2) and TRBJ1-2, with a possible D match to TRBD1 (6 bases). V lost 0 bases to trimming and J lost 7 bases, with 12 bases between them. The CDR3 is 14 amino acids. CDR1 and CDR2 (germline): LGHDT, YNNKEL (reference sequence). CDR3 sequence reads: CASSQDHRESGYTF. Written as DNA, the CDR3 is TGTGCCAGCAGCCAAGATCACAGGGAAAGTGGCTACACCTTC.

This chain joins TRBV29-1 and TRBJ2-5; a possible D gene is TRBD1 (5 bases). Looked up from germline, CDR1 is SQVTM and CDR2 is ANQGSEA. Deletions cut 4 bases from V and 5 bases from J, with 8 bases between. The CDR3 covers 11 residues. In DNA form, the CDR3 reads TGCAGCGTTGCGTGGGGCGAGACCCAGTACTTC. This codes for CSVAWGETQYF.

The rearrangement joins TRBV30 to TRBJ1-2; TRBD1 matches at 10 bases. Unmatched junction bases numbered 10, after V lost 2 bases and J lost 7 bases. The length of the CDR3 is 15 residues. Germline V gives CDR1 GTSNPN, CDR2 SVGIG (reference sequence). The CDR3 loop reads CAWSPGTGAKGGYTF. Here the CDR3 DNA reads TGTGCCTGGAGTCCCGGGACAGGGGCGAAGGGTGGCTACACCTTC.

The rearrangement joins TRBV7-3 to TRBJ2-5, with TRBD1 identical over 10 bases. This CDR3 contains 15 residues. J gave up 5 bases and V 5 bases, and 8 bases lay outside the gene matches. Germline V gene data show CDR1 as SGHTA and CDR2 as FQGTGA. CDR3 bases: TGTGCCAGCAGCCTATGGACAGGGGGTGGGGAGACCCAGTACTTC. Translating it yields CASSLWTGGGETQYF.

This chain links TRBV6-2 or TRBV6-3 with TRBJ2-7; D not certain. Trimming shortened V by 2 bases and J by 7 bases, and 18 bases separated the two germline ends. Germline CDR1 MNHEY, CDR2 SVGEGT. The CDR3 runs to 15 residues. Here the CDR3 DNA reads TGTGCCAGCAGTTACGGCCTCTCAGGCAGTGGGGAGCAGTACGTC. Translation gives CASSYGLSGSGEQYV.

There are a few counts of this clone. One end of the junction is discordant with germline, which a read error may explain. This chain uses TRBV11-2 with TRBJ2-7, with D perhaps assigned TRBD1 or TRBD2 (5 bases each). The germline CDR1 and CDR2 sequences are SGHAT and FQNNGV. The CDR3 loop spans 15 amino acids. The CDR3 nucleotides are TGTGCCAGCAGCCTAGAGCGGACATCCTCCTACGAGCAGTACTTC. Protein: CASSLERTSSYEQYF. The full variable domain, its missing parts supplied by reference TRBV11-2 and TRBJ2-7, is EAGVAQSPRYKIIEKRQSVAFWCNPISGHATLYWYQQILGQGPKLLIQFQNNGVVDDSQLPKDRFSAERLKGVDSTLKIQPAKLEDSAVYLCASSLERTSSYEQYFGPGTRLTVT.